Reported below is one TCR beta chain. This record comes from a study of T cells expressing NK-cell markers. In germline, CDR1 is LGHDT, CDR2 YNNKEL (reference sequence). The CDR3 has 14 amino acids. One entry per CDR3 protein, without DNA, is what TCRdb gives after re-calling the 5' RACE reads. Its clone listing holds about 380,000 distinct CDR3 sequences. V gene TRBV3-1 combines with J gene TRBJ1-4; TCRdb outputs TRBD1, but without DNA this stays unchecked. This receptor was identified in a man between 18 and 69 years old in good health. Input material: blood T cells: a sorted CD56 or NKG2C T cell subset, CD4+ or CD8+ T cells, or bulk PBMC T cells (not recorded which). The CDR3 here is CASSQRTGIEKLFF. Complete variable domain (other parts from reference TRBV3-1 and TRBJ1-4): DTAVSQTPKYLVTQMGNDKSIKCEQNLGHDTMYWYKQDSKKFLKIMFSYNNKELIINETVPNRFSPKSPDKAHLNLHINSLELGDSAVYFCASSQRTGIEKLFFGSGTQLSVL.